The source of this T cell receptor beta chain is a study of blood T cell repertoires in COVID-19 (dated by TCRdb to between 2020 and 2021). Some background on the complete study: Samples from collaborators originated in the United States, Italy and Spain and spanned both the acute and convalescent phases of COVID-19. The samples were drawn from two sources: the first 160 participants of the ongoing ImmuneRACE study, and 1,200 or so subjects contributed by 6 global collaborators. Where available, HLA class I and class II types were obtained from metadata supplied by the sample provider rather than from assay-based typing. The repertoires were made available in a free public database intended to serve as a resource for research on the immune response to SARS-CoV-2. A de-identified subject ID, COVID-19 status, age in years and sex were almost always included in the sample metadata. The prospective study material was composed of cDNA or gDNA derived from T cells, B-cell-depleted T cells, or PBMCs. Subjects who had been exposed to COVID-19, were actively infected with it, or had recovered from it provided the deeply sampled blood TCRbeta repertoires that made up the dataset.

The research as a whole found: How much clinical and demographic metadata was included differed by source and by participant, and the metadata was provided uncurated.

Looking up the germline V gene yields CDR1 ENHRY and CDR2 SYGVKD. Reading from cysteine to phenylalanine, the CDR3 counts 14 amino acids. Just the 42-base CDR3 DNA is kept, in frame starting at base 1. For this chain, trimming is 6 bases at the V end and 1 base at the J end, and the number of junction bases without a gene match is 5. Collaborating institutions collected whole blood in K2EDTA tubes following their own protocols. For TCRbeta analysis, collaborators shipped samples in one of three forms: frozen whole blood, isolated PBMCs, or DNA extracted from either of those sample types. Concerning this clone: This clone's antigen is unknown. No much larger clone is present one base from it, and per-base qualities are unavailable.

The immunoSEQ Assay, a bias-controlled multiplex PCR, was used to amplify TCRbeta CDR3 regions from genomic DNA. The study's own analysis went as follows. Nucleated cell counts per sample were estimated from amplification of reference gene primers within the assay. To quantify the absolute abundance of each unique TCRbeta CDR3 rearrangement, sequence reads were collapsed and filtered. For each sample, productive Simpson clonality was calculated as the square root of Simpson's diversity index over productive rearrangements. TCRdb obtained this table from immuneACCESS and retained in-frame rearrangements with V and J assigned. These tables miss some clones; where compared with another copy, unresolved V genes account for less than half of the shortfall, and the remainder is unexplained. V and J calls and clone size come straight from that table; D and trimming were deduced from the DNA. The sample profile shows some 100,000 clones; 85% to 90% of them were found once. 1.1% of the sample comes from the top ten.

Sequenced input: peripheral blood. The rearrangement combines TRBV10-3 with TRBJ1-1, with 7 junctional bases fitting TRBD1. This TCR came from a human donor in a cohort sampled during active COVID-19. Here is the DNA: TGTGCCATCAGAGAAGACAGGGCGAACACTGAAGCTTTCTTT. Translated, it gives CAIREDRANTEAFF.